The T cell receptor beta chain under discussion was sequenced for a study of T cells in women clearing cervical HPV infection. General study points: TRBV6-7 relative abundance averaged approximately 0.11% in cases and less than 0.2% in controls.

Details on this clone: Its antigen is still unknown. The read comes to an end 3 residues before the CDR3 does, leaving the germline J gene to fill in the end.

Sequencing was performed with immunoSEQ multiplex PCR; in TCRdb, only in-frame clones are kept and a portion is missing. This repertoire includes under 20,000 clones. V lost 1 base and J 0 bases, leaving 12 bases between the germline ends. CDR1 is SGHVS, CDR2 FQNEAQ, per germline. There are 17 residues in the CDR3. This clonotype was obtained from a woman between 18 and 75 years old with a cervical HPV16 infection that either progressed to CIN3+ or cleared (not recorded which). The sample comprised blood buffy coat. The chain uses TRBV7-8 and TRBJ2-2, with unresolved D. CDR3 DNA (partial): TGTGCCAGCAGCTTAGAGTCTAGGTATTCGAACACCGGGGAG. Its protein product is CASSLESRYSNTGE. The full CDR3 protein is CASSLESRYSNTGELFF. The full variable domain, in which reference TRBV7-8 and TRBJ2-2 provide the parts outside the CDR3, is GAGVSQSPRYKVAKRGQDVALRCDPISGHVSLFWYQQALGQGPEFLTYFQNEAQLDKSGLPSDRFFAERPEGSVSTLKIQRTQQEDSAVYLCASSLESRYSNTGELFFGEGSRLTVL.